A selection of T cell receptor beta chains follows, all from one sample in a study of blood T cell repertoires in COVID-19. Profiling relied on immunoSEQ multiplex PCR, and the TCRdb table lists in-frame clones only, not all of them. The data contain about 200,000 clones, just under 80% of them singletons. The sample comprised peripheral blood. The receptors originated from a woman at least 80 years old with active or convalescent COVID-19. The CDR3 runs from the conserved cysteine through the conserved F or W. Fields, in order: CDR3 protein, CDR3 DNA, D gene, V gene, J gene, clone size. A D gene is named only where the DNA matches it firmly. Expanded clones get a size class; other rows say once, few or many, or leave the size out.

CDR3 protein: CASSLAGQTSSGNTIYF
CDR3 DNA: TGTGCCAGCAGCTTAGCGGGACAGACAAGCTCTGGAAACACCATATATTTT
D gene: TRBD1
V gene: TRBV11-2
J gene: TRBJ1-3
clone size: few

CDR3 protein: CASSFFSVEQFF
CDR3 DNA: TGTGCCAGCAGTTTCTTCTCGGTTGAGCAGTTCTTC
D gene: NA
V gene: TRBV28
J gene: TRBJ2-1
clone size: NA

CDR3 protein: CASSYSHTQGQGHQPQHF
CDR3 DNA: TGTGCCAGCAGTTACTCCCATACCCAAGGACAGGGACATCAGCCCCAGCATTTT
D gene: TRBD1
V gene: TRBV6-2/TRBV6-3
J gene: TRBJ1-5
clone size: NA

CDR3 protein: CASSQGSPATGEANYGYTF
CDR3 DNA: TGTGCCAGCAGCCAAGGCTCCCCCGCAACAGGGGAAGCTAACTATGGCTACACCTTC
D gene: TRBD1
V gene: TRBV3-1/TRBV3-2
J gene: TRBJ1-2
clone size: NA

CDR3 protein: CASSFWGDSNYGYTF
CDR3 DNA: TGTGCCAGCAGTTTTTGGGGGGATTCTAACTATGGCTACACCTTC
D gene: NA
V gene: TRBV27
J gene: TRBJ1-2
clone size: NA

CDR3 protein: CASSSGFNEQFF
CDR3 DNA: TGTGCCAGCAGTTCCGGGTTTAATGAGCAGTTCTTC
D gene: NA
V gene: TRBV6-2/TRBV6-3
J gene: TRBJ2-1
clone size: NA

CDR3 protein: CASSGGQGGRDTQYF
CDR3 DNA: TGTGCCAGCAGTGGGGGGCAGGGAGGGAGAGATACGCAGTATTTT
D gene: NA
V gene: TRBV2
J gene: TRBJ2-3
clone size: few

CDR3 protein: CAIRGRDSYGYTF
CDR3 DNA: TGTGCCATCAGAGGGCGGGACAGCTATGGCTACACCTTC
D gene: TRBD1
V gene: TRBV10-3
J gene: TRBJ1-2
clone size: NA

CDR3 protein: CLGSVNTEAFF
CDR3 DNA: TGCTTGGGCAGTGTGAACACTGAAGCTTTCTTT
D gene: NA
V gene: TRBV20-1
J gene: TRBJ1-1
clone size: NA

CDR3 protein: CASSQRKANQPQHF
CDR3 DNA: TGTGCCAGCAGCCAGCGGAAGGCAAATCAGCCCCAGCATTTT
D gene: NA
V gene: TRBV21-1
J gene: TRBJ1-5
clone size: NA

CDR3 protein: CASSLSSGLAGGSRTDTQYF
CDR3 DNA: TGTGCCAGCAGTTTATCCTCGGGACTAGCGGGGGGGTCACGCACAGATACGCAGTATTTT
D gene: TRBD2
V gene: TRBV27
J gene: TRBJ2-3
clone size: NA

CDR3 protein: CASKPPGHPSPLAGYTF
CDR3 DNA: TGTGCCAGCAAACCACCGGGACATCCGAGCCCCTTGGCTGGCTACACCTTC
D gene: NA
V gene: TRBV2
J gene: TRBJ1-2
clone size: NA

CDR3 protein: CATSNDGEAYEQYF
CDR3 DNA: TGTGCCACCAGCAATGACGGGGAGGCCTACGAGCAGTACTTC
D gene: NA
V gene: TRBV15
J gene: TRBJ2-7
clone size: NA

CDR3 protein: CSALDRVDSYGYTF
CDR3 DNA: TGCAGCGCCCTAGACAGGGTGGATTCCTATGGCTACACCTTC
D gene: TRBD1
V gene: TRBV29-1
J gene: TRBJ1-2
clone size: NA

CDR3 protein: CASSLYGEQYF
CDR3 DNA: TGTGCCAGCAGTTTGTACGGCGAGCAGTACTTC
D gene: NA
V gene: TRBV27
J gene: TRBJ2-7
clone size: NA

CDR3 protein: CASSHFVTDWTAFF
CDR3 DNA: TGTGCCAGCAGCCATTTCGTAACGGACTGGACAGCTTTCTTT
D gene: NA
V gene: TRBV3-1/TRBV3-2
J gene: TRBJ1-1
clone size: NA

CDR3 protein: CASSFFADRNNSPLHF
CDR3 DNA: TGTGCCAGCAGCTTTTTCGCCGACAGGAATAATTCACCCCTCCACTTT
D gene: NA
V gene: TRBV7-8
J gene: TRBJ1-6
clone size: many

CDR3 protein: CASSFDIDYGYTF
CDR3 DNA: TGTGCCAGCAGCTTTGACATAGACTATGGCTACACCTTC
D gene: NA
V gene: TRBV11-2
J gene: TRBJ1-2
clone size: NA

CDR3 protein: CASSLGRQPQHF
CDR3 DNA: TGCGCCAGCAGTTTAGGGAGACAGCCCCAGCATTTT
D gene: NA
V gene: TRBV10-2
J gene: TRBJ1-5
clone size: NA

CDR3 protein: CASSPGLKVDYEQYF
CDR3 DNA: TGTGCTAGCAGCCCAGGACTAAAGGTTGACTACGAGCAGTACTTC
D gene: NA
V gene: TRBV7-7
J gene: TRBJ2-7
clone size: NA

CDR3 protein: CASSLARNTEAFF
CDR3 DNA: TGTGCCAGCAGTTTGGCCAGGAACACTGAAGCTTTCTTT
D gene: NA
V gene: TRBV12-3/TRBV12-4
J gene: TRBJ1-1
clone size: NA

CDR3 protein: CASSKDRGLGDTQYF
CDR3 DNA: TGTGCCAGCAGCAAAGACAGGGGGTTGGGAGATACGCAGTATTTT
D gene: TRBD1
V gene: TRBV5-6
J gene: TRBJ2-3
clone size: once

CDR3 protein: CASSDLTGTSPLHF
CDR3 DNA: TGTGCCAGCAGCGACCTGACTGGTACTTCACCCCTCCACTTT
D gene: NA
V gene: TRBV2
J gene: TRBJ1-6
clone size: NA